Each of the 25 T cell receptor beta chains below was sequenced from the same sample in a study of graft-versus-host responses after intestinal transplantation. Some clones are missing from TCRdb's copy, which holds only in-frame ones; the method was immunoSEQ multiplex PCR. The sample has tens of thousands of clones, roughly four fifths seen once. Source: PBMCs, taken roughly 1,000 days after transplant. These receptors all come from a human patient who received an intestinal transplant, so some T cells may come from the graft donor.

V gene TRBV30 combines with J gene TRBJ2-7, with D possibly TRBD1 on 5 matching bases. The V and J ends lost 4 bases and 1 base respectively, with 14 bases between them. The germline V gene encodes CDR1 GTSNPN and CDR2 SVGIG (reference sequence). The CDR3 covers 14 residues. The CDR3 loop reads CAWTRKGSSYEQYF. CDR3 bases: TGTGCCTGGACGAGAAAGGGGTCGTCCTACGAGCAGTACTTC. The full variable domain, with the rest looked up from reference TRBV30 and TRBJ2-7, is SQTIHQWPATLVQPVGSPLSLECTVEGTSNPNLYWYRQAAGRGLQLLFYSVGIGQISSEVPQNLSASRPQDRQFILSSKKLLLSDSGFYLCAWTRKGSSYEQYFGPGTRLTVT.

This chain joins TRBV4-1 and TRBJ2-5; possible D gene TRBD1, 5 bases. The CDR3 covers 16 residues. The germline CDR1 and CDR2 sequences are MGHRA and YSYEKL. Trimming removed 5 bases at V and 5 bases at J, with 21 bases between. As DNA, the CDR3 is TGCGCCAGCAGCTCCCACCCAGGGTCAGTTTTCGAGACCCAGTACTTC. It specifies CASSSHPGSVFETQYF.

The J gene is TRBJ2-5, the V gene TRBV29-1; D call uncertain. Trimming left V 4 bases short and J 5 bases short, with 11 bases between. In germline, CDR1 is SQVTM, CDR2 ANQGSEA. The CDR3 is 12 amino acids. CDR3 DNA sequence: TGCAGCGTTGCTTTAAGCGCGGAGACCCAGTACTTC. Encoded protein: CSVALSAETQYF.

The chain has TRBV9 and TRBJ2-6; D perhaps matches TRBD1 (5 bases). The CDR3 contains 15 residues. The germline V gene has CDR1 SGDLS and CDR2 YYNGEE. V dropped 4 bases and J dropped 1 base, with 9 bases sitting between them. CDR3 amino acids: CASSPQGSGANVLTF. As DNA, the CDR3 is TGTGCCAGCAGCCCCCAGGGTTCTGGGGCCAACGTCCTGACTTTC.

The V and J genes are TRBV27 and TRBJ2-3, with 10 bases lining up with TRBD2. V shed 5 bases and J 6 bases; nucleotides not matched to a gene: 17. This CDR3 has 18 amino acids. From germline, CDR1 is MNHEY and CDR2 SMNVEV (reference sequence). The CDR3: CASSLRSGRALREDTQYF. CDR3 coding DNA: TGTGCCAGCAGTCTACGGAGCGGGAGGGCCTTACGGGAGGATACGCAGTATTTT.

This CDR3 is CASSPEGQQNEKLFF. The CDR3 coding sequence is TGCGCCAGCAGCCCGGAGGGACAGCAAAATGAAAAACTGTTTTTT. The rearrangement joins TRBV5-1 to TRBJ1-4; TRBD1 aligns across 7 bases. The length of the CDR3 is 15 residues. V lost 4 bases and J lost 5; bases outside the gene matches: 8. CDR1 and CDR2 (germline): SGHRS, YFSETQ.

As DNA, the CDR3 is TGTGCCAGCAGCGAACAGCCACCTGGTACCTCTGGGGCCAACGTCCTGACTTTC. Its protein product is CASSEQPPGTSGANVLTF. The genes are TRBV7-3 and TRBJ2-6; D not certain. This CDR3 is built from 18 residues. V shed 5 bases and J shed 0 bases, with 17 bases lying between them. Per the germline V gene, CDR1 is SGHTA and CDR2 is FQGTGA.

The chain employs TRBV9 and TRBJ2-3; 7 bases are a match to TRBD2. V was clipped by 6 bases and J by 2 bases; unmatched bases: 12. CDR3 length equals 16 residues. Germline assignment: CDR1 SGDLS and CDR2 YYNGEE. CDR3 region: CASNASGVYNTDTQYF. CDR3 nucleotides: TGTGCCAGCAACGCGAGCGGGGTATATAACACAGATACGCAGTATTTT.

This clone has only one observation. The CDR3 bases are TGTGCCAGCAGCCAATACAATGGAGGACTAGCGGGGGGGAAATTCACAGATACGCAGTATTTT. Amino acid sequence: CASSQYNGGLAGGKFTDTQYF. The rearrangement uses TRBV4-2 and TRBJ2-3; 15 bases map to TRBD2. This CDR3 contains 21 residues. Germline assignment: CDR1 LGHNA and CDR2 YNFKEQ. V shed 2 bases, J shed 2 bases, and the junction held 14 bases outside the gene matches.

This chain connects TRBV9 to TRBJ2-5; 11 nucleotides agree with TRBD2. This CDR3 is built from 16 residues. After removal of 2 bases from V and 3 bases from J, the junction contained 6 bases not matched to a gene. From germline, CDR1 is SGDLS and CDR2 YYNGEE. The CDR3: CASSVRPSGGKETQYF. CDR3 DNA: TGTGCCAGCAGCGTTAGGCCTAGCGGGGGGAAAGAGACCCAGTACTTC.

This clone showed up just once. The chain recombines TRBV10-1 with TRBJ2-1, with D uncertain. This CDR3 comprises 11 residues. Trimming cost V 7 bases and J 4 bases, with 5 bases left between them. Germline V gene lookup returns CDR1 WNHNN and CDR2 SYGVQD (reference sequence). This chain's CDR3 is CASNGYNEQFF. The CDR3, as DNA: TGCGCCAGCAACGGGTACAATGAGCAGTTCTTC.

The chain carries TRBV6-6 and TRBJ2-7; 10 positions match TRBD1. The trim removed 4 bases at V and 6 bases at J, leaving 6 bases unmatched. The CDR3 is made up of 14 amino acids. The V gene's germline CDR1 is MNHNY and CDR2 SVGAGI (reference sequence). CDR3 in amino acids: CASSSGTGVSEQYF. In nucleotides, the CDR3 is TGTGCCAGCAGTTCCGGGACAGGGGTCTCCGAGCAGTACTTC.

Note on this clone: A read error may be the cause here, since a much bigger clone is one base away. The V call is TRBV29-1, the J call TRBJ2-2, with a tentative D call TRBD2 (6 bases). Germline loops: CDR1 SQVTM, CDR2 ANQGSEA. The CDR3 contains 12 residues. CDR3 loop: CSVSRNTGGLFF. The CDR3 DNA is TGCAGCGTTAGTAGGAACACCGGGGGGCTGTTTTTT.

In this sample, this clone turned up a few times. DNA of the CDR3: TGTGCCAGCAGTGAAGAATGGGGGACAGGGTACGAAAAACTGTTTTTT. Protein: CASSEEWGTGYEKLFF. The rearrangement links TRBV6-1 to TRBJ1-4, with 9 bases identical to TRBD1. The trim removed 1 base at V and 8 bases at J, leaving 8 bases unmatched. CDR1 and CDR2 (germline): MNHNS, SASEGT. The CDR3 sequence is 16 residues long.

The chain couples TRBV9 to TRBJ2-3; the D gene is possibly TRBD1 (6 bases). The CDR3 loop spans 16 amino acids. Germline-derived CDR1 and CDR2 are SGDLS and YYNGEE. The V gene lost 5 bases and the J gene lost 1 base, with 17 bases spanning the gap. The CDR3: CASSQQGLKGTDTQYF. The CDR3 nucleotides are TGTGCCAGCAGTCAACAGGGCCTGAAAGGCACAGATACGCAGTATTTT.

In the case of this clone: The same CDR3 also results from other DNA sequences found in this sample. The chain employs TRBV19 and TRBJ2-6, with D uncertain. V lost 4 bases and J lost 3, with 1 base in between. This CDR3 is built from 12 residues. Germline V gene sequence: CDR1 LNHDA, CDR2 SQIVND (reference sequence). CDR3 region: CASSSGANVLTF. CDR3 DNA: TGTGCCAGTAGTAGTGGGGCCAACGTCCTGACTTTC.

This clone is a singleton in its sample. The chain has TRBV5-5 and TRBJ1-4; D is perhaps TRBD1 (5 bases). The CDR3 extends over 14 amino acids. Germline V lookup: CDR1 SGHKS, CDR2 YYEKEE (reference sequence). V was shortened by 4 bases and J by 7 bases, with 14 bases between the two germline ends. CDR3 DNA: TGTGCCAGCAGCCCCGTCTTTGGGGGTGAAAAACTGTTTTTT. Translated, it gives CASSPVFGGEKLFF.

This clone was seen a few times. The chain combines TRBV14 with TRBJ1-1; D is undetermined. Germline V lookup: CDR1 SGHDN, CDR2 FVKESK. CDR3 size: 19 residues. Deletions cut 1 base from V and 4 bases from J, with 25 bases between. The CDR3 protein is CASSQGVGPRPVAATEAFF. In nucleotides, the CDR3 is TGTGCCAGCAGCCAAGGGGTTGGGCCGAGGCCGGTGGCGGCCACTGAAGCTTTCTTT.

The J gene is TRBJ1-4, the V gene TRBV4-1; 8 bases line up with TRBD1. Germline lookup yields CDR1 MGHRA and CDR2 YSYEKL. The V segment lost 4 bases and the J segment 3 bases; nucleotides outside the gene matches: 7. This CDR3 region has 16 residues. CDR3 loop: CASSPPDREANEKLFF. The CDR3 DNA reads TGCGCCAGCAGCCCACCGGACAGGGAGGCTAATGAAAAACTGTTTTTT.

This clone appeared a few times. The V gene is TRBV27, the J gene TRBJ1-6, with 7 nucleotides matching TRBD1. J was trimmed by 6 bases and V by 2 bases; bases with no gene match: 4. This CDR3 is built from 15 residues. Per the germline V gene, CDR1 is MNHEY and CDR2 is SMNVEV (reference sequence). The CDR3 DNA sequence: TGTGCCAGCAGTTTACGGGGACAGCCTAATTCACCCCTCCACTTT. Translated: CASSLRGQPNSPLHF.

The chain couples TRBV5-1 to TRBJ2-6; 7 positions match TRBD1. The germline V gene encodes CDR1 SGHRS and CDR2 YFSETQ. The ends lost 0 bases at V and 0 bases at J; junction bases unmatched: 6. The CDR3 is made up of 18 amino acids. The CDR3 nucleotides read TGCGCCAGCAGCTTGGCCCCCAACAGGGGCTCTGGGGCCAACGTCCTGACTTTC. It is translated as CASSLAPNRGSGANVLTF.

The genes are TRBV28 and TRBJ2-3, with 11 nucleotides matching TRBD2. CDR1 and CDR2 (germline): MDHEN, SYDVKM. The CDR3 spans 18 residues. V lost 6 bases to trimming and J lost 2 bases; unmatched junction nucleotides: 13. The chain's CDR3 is CASRASGGLEKITDTQYF. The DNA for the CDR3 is TGTGCCAGCAGAGCTAGCGGGGGGCTCGAAAAGATCACAGATACGCAGTATTTT.

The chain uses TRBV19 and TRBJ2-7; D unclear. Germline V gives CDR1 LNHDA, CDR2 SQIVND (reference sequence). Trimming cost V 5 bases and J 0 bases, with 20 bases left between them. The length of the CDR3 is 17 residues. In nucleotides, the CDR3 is TGTGCCAGTAGTTTTCAGACTTCGCGGACGAGCTCCTACGAGCAGTACTTC. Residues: CASSFQTSRTSSYEQYF.

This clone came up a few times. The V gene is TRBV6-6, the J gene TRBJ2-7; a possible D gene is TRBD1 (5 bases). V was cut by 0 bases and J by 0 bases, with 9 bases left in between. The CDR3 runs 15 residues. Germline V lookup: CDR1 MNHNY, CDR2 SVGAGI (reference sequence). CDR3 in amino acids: CASSYSPTGSYEQYF. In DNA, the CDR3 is TGTGCCAGCAGTTACTCCCCCACAGGCTCCTACGAGCAGTACTTC.

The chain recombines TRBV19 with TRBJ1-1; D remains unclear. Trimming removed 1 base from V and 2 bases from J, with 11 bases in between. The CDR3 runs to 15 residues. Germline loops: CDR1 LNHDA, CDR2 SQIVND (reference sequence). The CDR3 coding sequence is TGTGCCAGTAGTATAGGTGGGCGAGTAAACACTGAAGCTTTCTTT. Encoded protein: CASSIGGRVNTEAFF.